Listed below are T cell receptor beta chains from one sample, sequenced in a study of blood T cell repertoires in COVID-19. Profiling relied on immunoSEQ multiplex PCR, and the TCRdb table lists in-frame clones only, not all of them. The sample holds 150,000 or so clones, 80% to 90% seen once. Sequencing used peripheral blood. The receptors stem from a man between 18 and 35 years old with COVID-19, enrolled during active disease. Each CDR3 is given without its conserved first and last residue.

>TRBV11-2
ASSSLAGVVQEKY
>TRBV30
AWRSRTGYEQY
>TRBV18
ASSPQDRAPYEQY
>TRBV7-9
ASSPLGGETQY
>TRBV7-2
ASSLQGSNQPQH
>TRBV5-6
ASSLISSGSYEQY
>TRBV5-1
ASSTVVGRVNTGELF
>TRBV5-6
ASSAGPIYEQY
>TRBV9
ASSVGGTGGTQY
>TRBV7-9
ASSLWLAEQY
>TRBV5-1
ASSSGQGLGGYT
>TRBV4-3
ASSQNPHRGQPQH
>TRBV6-4
ASSGRLGSTDEQF
>TRBV4-1
ASSYRVFNEKLF
>TRBV10-3
AITGQGWGSEAF
>TRBV4-1
ASSITQRGDEQY
>TRBV7-8
ASSLVPGRNEQY
>TRBV7-9
ASSFRTGLDEQY
>TRBV7-9
ASSPLAGVSYNEQF
>TRBV6-6
ASSYSPGAGNTIY
>TRBV11-3
ASSPTSGLAGAETQY
>TRBV6-5
ASSYQAPPPTGELF
>TRBV29-1
SGTARTSGRPGETQY
>TRBV10-3
AISEGLRGPGWSQH
>TRBV28
ASRQRQGPRAEQY
>TRBV28
ASSLYGGLNEQY
>TRBV18
ASSTGGAGQPQH
>TRBV7-2
ASSSGLAVSYEQY
>TRBV27
ASRWGTKTAGEQY
>TRBV28
ASTFSRGYEQY
>TRBV13
ASSLGDSGDTEAF
>TRBV5-1
ASSLAAGRGLDEQF